The clone carrying this T cell receptor beta chain showed up just a few times. Its target is not known. The sample is drawn from a study of metastatic and nonmetastatic thyroid tumors. Study background: Repertoire comparison spanned blood and tumor or nodule tissue of malignant and benign thyroid patients.

Each patient went into thyroid surgery without having received any treatment. Study processing details: The study's classifier, a distant-metastasis tool for papillary thyroid cancer, was built using CDR3 differences across clinicopathological groups. TCRdb re-called the PCR reads via MiXCR. The V and J calls here are based on TCRdb, not the publication. Of 4,000 or so clones in the sample, around 30% are singletons; the top ten hold approximately 16%. V was trimmed by 5 bases and J by 8 bases, leaving 10 bases between them. The CDR3 extends over 12 amino acids. Germline V lookup: CDR1 MNHEY, CDR2 SVGEGT. Findings and limits, study-wide: It was reportedly found that TCR beta diversity was significantly higher in malignant thyroid tumors than in benign nodules, a difference seen in both blood and tumor samples.

The chain carries TRBV6-2 or TRBV6-3 and TRBJ2-1, with TRBD1 as a possible D gene (6 bases). Source material: adjacent normal tissue. This TCR was sampled from a male donor with papillary thyroid cancer or a benign thyroid nodule (not recorded which). Some clones in this sample may be carry-over from other donors' samples. CDR3 sequence: CASSQGHYEQFF. The CDR3 DNA sequence: TGTGCCAGCAGTCAGGGACACTATGAGCAGTTCTTC.